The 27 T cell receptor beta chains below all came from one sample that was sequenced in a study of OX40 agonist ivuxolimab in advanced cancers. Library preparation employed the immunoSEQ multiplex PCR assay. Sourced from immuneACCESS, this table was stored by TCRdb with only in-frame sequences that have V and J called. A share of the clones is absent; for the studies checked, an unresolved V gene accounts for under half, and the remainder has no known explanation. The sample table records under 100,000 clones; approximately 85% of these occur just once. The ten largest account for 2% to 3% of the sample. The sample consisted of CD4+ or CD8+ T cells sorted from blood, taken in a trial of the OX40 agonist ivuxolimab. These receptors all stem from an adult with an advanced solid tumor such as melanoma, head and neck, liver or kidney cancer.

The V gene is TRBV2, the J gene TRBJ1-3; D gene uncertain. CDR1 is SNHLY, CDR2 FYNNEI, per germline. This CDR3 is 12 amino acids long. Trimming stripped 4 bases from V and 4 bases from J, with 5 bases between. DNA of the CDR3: TGTGCCAGCAGTGTTAGCGGAAACACCATATATTTT. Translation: CASSVSGNTIYF. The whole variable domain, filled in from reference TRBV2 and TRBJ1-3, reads EPEVTQTPSHQVTQMGQEVILRCVPISNHLYFYWYRQILGQKVEFLVSFYNNEISEKSEIFDDQFSVERPDGSNFTLKIRSTKLEDSAMYFCASSVSGNTIYFGEGSWLTVV.

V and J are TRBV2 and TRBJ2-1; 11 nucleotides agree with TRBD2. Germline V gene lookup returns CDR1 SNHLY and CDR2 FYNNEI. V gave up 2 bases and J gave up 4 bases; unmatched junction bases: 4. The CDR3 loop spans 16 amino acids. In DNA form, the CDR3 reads TGTGCCAGCAGTGAAAGGGGACTAGCGGAGTACAATGAGCAGTTCTTC. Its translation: CASSERGLAEYNEQFF.

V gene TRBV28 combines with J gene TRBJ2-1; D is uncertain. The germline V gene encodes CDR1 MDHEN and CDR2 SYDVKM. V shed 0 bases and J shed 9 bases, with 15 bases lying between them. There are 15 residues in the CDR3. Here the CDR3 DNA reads TGTGCCAGCAGTTTATGGAGGCGCCGACATGGTGAGCAGTTCTTC. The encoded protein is CASSLWRRRHGEQFF. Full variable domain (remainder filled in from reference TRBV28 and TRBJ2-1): DVKVTQSSRYLVKRTGEKVFLECVQDMDHENMFWYRQDPGLGLRLIYFSYDVKMKEKGDIPEGYSVSREKKERFSLILESASTNQTSMYLCASSLWRRRHGEQFFGPGTRLTVL.

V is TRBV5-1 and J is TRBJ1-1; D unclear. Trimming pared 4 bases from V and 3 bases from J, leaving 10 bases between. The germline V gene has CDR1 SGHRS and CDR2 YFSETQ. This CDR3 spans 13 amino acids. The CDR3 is CASSPAQDTEAFF. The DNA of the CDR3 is TGCGCCAGCAGCCCGGCCCAAGACACTGAAGCTTTCTTT.

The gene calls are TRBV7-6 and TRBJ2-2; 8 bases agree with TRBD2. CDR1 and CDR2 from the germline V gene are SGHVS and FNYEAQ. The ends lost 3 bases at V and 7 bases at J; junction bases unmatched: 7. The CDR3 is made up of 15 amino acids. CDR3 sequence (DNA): TGTGCCAGCAGCTTTGACGGGGGGGCGAACGGGGAGCTGTTTTTT. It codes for CASSFDGGANGELFF.

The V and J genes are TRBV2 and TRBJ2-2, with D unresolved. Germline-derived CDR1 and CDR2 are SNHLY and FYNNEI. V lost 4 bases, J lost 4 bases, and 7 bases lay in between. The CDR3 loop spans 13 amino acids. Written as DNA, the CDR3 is TGTGCCAGCAGTGGGACCTTCACCGGGGAGCTGTTTTTT. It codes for CASSGTFTGELFF.

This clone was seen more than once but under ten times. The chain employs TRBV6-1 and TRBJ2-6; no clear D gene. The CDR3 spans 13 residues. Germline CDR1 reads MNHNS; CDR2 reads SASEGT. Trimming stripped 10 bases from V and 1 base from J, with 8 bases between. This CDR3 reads CATVQSGANVLTF. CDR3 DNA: TGTGCCACCGTCCAATCTGGGGCCAACGTCCTGACTTTC.

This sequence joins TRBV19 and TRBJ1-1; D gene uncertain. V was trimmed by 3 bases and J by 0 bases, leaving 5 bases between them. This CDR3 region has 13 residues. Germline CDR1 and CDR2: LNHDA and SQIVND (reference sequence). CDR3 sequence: CASSMLMNTEAFF. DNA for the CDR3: TGTGCCAGTAGTATGCTGATGAACACTGAAGCTTTCTTT.

The CDR3 bases are TGCGCCAGCAGCCAAGATCCTCCTGGGGTAGCCAAAAACATTCAGTACTTC. Amino acid sequence: CASSQDPPGVAKNIQYF. The chain recombines TRBV4-3 with TRBJ2-4, with no clear D. V was shortened by 0 bases and J by 0 bases, with 12 bases between the two germline ends. The CDR3 loop spans 17 amino acids. CDR1 LGHNA and CDR2 YSLEER come from the germline V gene.

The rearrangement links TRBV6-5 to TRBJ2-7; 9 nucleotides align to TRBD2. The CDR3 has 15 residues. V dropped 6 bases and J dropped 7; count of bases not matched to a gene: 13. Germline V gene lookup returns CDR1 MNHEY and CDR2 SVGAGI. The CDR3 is CASSRDPAGGGEQYF. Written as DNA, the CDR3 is TGTGCCAGCAGCCGGGACCCGGCGGGAGGGGGGGAGCAGTACTTC.

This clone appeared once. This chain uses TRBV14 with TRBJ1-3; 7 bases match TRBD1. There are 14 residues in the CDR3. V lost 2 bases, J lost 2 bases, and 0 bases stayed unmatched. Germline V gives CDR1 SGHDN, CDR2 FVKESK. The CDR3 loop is CASSQQGAGNTIYF. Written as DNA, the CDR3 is TGTGCCAGCAGCCAACAGGGGGCTGGAAACACCATATATTTT.

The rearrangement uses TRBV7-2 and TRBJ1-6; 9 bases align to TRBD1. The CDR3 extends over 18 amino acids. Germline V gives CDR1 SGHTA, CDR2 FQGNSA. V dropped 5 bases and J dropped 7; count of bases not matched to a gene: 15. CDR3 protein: CASSTPGQGPGGNSPLHF. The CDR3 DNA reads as TGTGCCAGCAGCACACCGGGACAGGGTCCCGGGGGGAATTCACCCCTCCACTTT. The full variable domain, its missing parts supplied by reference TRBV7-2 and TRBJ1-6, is GAGVSQSPSNKVTEKGKDVELRCDPISGHTALYWYRQSLGQGLEFLIYFQGNSAPDKSGLPSDRFSAERTGGSVSTLTIQRTQQEDSAVYLCASSTPGQGPGGNSPLHFGNGTRLTVT.

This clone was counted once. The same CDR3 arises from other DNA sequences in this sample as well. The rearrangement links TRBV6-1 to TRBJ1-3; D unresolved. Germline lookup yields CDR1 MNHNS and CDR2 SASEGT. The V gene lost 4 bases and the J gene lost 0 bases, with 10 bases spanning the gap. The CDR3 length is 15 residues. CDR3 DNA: TGTGCCAGCAGTGTGTGGTTGAACTCTGGAAACACCATATATTTT. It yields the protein CASSVWLNSGNTIYF.

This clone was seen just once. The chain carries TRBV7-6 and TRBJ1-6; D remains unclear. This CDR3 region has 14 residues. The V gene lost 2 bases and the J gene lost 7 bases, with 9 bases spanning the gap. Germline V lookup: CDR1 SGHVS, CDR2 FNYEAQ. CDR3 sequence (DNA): TGTGCCAGCAGCTTAAGGCTGGGGAATTCACCCCTCCACTTT. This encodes CASSLRLGNSPLHF.

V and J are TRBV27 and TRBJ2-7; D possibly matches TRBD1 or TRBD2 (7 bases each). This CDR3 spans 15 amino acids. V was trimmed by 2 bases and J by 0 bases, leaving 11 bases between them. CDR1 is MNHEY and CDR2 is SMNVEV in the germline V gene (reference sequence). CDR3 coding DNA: TGTGCCAGCAGTTTACAGGGGGGGAGCTCCTACGAGCAGTACTTC. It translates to CASSLQGGSSYEQYF.

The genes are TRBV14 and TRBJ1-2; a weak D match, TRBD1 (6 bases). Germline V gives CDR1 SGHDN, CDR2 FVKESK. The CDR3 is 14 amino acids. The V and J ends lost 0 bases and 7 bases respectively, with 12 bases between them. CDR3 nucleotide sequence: TGTGCCAGCAGCCAAGATTTCAGGGGAGGTGGCTACACCTTC. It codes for CASSQDFRGGGYTF.

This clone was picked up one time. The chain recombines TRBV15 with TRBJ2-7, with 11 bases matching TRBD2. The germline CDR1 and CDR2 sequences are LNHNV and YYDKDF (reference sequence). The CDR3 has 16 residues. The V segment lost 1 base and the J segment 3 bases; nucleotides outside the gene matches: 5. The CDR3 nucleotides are TGTGCCACCAGCAGAGGAGGGACTAGCGGAATCTACGAGCAGTACTTC. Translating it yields CATSRGGTSGIYEQYF.

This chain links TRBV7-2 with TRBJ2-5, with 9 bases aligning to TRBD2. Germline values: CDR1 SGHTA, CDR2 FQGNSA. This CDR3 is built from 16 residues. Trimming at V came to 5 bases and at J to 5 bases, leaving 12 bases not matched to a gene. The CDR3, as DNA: TGTGCCAGCAGCCCACAGCGGGGGGCTGTCTGGGAGACCCAGTACTTC. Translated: CASSPQRGAVWETQYF.

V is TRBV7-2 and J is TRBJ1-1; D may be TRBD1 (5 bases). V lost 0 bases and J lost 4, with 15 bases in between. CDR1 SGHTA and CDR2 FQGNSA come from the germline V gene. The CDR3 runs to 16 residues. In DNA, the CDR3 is TGTGCCAGCAGCTTAGCGCCTCCGGGGGTTCCCACTGAAGCTTTCTTT. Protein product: CASSLAPPGVPTEAFF.

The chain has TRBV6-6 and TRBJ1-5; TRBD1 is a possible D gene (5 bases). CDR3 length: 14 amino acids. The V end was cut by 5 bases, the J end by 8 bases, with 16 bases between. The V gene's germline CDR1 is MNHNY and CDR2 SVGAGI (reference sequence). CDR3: CASSPWGPMEPQHF. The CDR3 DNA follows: TGTGCCAGCAGTCCATGGGGCCCCATGGAGCCCCAGCATTTT.

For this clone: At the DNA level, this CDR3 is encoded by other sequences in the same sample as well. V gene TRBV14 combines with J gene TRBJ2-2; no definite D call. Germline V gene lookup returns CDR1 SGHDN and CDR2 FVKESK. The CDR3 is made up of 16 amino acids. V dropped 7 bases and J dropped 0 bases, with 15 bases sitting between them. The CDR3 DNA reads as TGTGCCAGCACCTCGCAACGCCCATCGAACACCGGGGAGCTGTTTTTT. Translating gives CASTSQRPSNTGELFF.

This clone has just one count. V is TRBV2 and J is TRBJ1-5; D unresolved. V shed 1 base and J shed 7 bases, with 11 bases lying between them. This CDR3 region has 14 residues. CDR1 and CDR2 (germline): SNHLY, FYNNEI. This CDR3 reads CASSEDRVRQPQHF. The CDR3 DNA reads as TGTGCCAGCAGTGAAGATAGGGTTAGGCAGCCCCAGCATTTT.

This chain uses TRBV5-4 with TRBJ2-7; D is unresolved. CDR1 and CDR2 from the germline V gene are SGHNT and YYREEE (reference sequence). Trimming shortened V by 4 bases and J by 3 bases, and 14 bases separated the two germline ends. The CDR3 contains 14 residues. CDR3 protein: CASSVASRLYEQYF. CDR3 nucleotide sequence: TGTGCCAGCAGCGTGGCAAGCCGACTCTACGAGCAGTACTTC. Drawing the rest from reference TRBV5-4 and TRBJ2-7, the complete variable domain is ETGVTQSPTHLIKTRGQQVTLRCSSQSGHNTVSWYQQALGQGPQFIFQYYREEENGRGNFPPRFSGLQFPNYSSELNVNALELDDSALYLCASSVASRLYEQYFGPGTRLTVT.

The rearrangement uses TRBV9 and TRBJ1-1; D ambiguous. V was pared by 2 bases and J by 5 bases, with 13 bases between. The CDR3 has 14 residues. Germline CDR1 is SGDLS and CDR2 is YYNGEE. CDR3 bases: TGTGCCAGCAGCGTCGTATCTGGGTTGACTGAAGCTTTCTTT. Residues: CASSVVSGLTEAFF.

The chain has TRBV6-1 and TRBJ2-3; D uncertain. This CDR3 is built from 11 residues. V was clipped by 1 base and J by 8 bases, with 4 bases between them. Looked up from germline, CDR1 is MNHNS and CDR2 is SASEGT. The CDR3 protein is CASSEVGTQYF. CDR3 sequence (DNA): TGTGCCAGCAGTGAAGTTGGTACGCAGTATTTT.

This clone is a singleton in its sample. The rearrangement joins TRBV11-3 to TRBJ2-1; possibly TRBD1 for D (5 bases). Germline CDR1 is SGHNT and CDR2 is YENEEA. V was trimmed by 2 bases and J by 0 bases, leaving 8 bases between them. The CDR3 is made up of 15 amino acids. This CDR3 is CASSLRGSSYNEQFF. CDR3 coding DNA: TGTGCCAGCAGCTTAAGGGGTAGCTCCTACAATGAGCAGTTCTTC.

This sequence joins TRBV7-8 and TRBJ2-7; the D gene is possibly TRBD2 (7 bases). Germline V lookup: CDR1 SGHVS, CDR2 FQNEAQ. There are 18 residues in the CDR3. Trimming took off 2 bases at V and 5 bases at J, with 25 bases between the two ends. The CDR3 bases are TGTGCCAGCAGCTTACTCAGGGGTGCCCCTCGGGGGGCCAACGAGCAGTACTTC. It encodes CASSLLRGAPRGANEQYF.